Listed below are T cell receptor beta chains from one sample, sequenced in a study of T-cell memory formation after mild COVID-19. TCRdb analysed the 5' RACE reads with MiXCR anew, one entry per CDR3 protein. This sample carries about 350,000 distinct CDR3 sequences, approximately 15% of them seen once, and the ten largest clones take about 22%. Material: PBMCs or a T cell subset sorted from them (not recorded which). The receptors stem from a man aged 18 to 30 who had mild COVID-19 (a few samples of this study predate the infection). Cell type and time point are not known. Both conserved end residues are part of each CDR3. A D gene is named only where the DNA matches it firmly. The listing skips clone size in some rows; elsewhere it reads once, few, many or a size class.

abundance,d_gene,v_gene,j_gene,CDR3aa,CDR3nt
few,TRBD2,TRBV5-1,TRBJ2-1,CASSGGGYNEQFF,TGCGCCAGCAGCGGGGGGGGATATAATGAGCAGTTCTTC
few,NA,TRBV10-3,TRBJ2-3,CAISGTSTDTQYF,TGTGCCATCAGTGGGACGAGCACAGATACGCAGTATTTT
few,NA,TRBV7-9,TRBJ2-6,CASSASQRNSGANVLTF,TGTGCCAGCAGCGCCAGTCAGAGAAACTCTGGGGCCAACGTCCTGACTTTC
NA,NA,TRBV6-6,TRBJ1-5,CASTNNRDRYSNQPQHF,TGTGCCAGCACCAATAACCGAGACAGGTATAGCAATCAGCCCCAGCATTTT
NA,NA,TRBV6-5,TRBJ1-3,CASRHRAGGNTIYF,TGTGCCAGCAGGCACCGGGCCGGCGGAAACACCATATATTTT
NA,NA,TRBV5-6,TRBJ2-3,CASSSGPSTDTQYF,TGTGCCAGCAGTTCCGGGCCGAGCACAGATACGCAGTATTTT
NA,TRBD2,TRBV6-2/TRBV6-3,TRBJ2-5,CASSPQRGLVETQYF,TGTGCCAGCAGCCCTCAGCGGGGCTTGGTGGAGACCCAGTACTTC
few,NA,TRBV7-9,TRBJ2-3,CASTPITDTQYF,TGTGCCAGCACCCCAATTACAGATACGCAGTATTTT
NA,NA,TRBV25-1,TRBJ1-2,CASSEYADYGYTF,TGTGCCAGCAGTGAATACGCGGACTATGGCTACACCTTC
NA,NA,TRBV20-1,TRBJ2-3,CSAPLPAGPDTQYF,TGCAGTGCCCCCCTACCGGCGGGGCCAGATACGCAGTATTTT
NA,NA,TRBV5-1,TRBJ2-3,CASSPGTQRDTQYF,TGCGCCAGCAGCCCTGGGACACAAAGAGATACGCAGTATTTT
few,TRBD1,TRBV29-1,TRBJ1-2,CSVGGARGRPNYGYTF,TGCAGCGTTGGAGGGGCCAGGGGGAGACCTAACTATGGCTACACCTTC
few,NA,TRBV4-1,TRBJ1-4,CASSPVYEKLFF,TGCGCCAGCAGCCCGGTCTATGAAAAACTGTTTTTT
many,NA,TRBV7-2,TRBJ2-4,CASSPRSAGRAKNIQYF,TGTGCCAGCAGCCCCCGAAGTGCGGGGAGAGCCAAAAACATTCAGTACTTC
NA,TRBD2,TRBV20-1,TRBJ2-4,CSPGGEWGIQYF,TGCAGCCCCGGGGGGGAGTGGGGCATTCAGTACTTC
few,NA,TRBV7-2,TRBJ2-5,CASTLDRETQYF,TGTGCCAGCACCCTGGACCGGGAGACCCAGTACTTC
many,NA,TRBV7-2,TRBJ1-2,CASSWDGLNYGYTF,TGTGCCAGCAGCTGGGACGGACTTAACTATGGCTACACCTTC
many,NA,TRBV4-3,TRBJ2-7,CASSQDRQQIYEQYF,TGCGCCAGCAGCCAAGATCGGCAGCAGATCTACGAGCAGTACTTC
NA,TRBD1,TRBV7-6,TRBJ1-1,CASSLETGDTNTEAFF,TGTGCCAGCAGCTTAGAGACAGGGGACACAAACACTGAAGCTTTCTTT
few,TRBD1,TRBV7-8,TRBJ1-5,CASSARPGTGIGPQHF,TGTGCCAGCAGCGCCCGACCAGGGACAGGGATTGGGCCCCAGCATTTT
NA,TRBD1,TRBV7-2,TRBJ1-2,CASSITRGTANYGYTF,TGTGCCAGCAGCATCACCAGGGGGACGGCTAACTATGGCTACACCTTC
many,TRBD2,TRBV5-1,TRBJ2-5,CASSQGLAGGHRETQYF,TGCGCCAGCAGTCAGGGCCTAGCGGGGGGCCACAGAGAGACCCAGTACTTC
few,NA,TRBV4-2,TRBJ1-3,CASSQDPHQRDVFFSGNTIYF,TGTGCCAGCAGCCAAGATCCCCACCAGCGGGACGTCTTCTTCTCTGGAAACACCATATATTTT
NA,TRBD1,TRBV20-1,TRBJ2-3,CSAQFGQGASDTQYF,TGCAGTGCTCAATTTGGACAGGGGGCTTCGGATACGCAGTATTTT
NA,NA,TRBV12-3/TRBV12-4,TRBJ2-2,CASSTPPRTYTGELFF,TGTGCCAGCAGTACTCCCCCCAGGACTTACACCGGGGAGCTGTTTTTT
few,NA,TRBV7-6,TRBJ1-3,CASSPRRDLGNTIYF,TGTGCCAGCAGCCCCCGTCGGGACCTTGGAAACACCATATATTTT
NA,TRBD2,TRBV7-9,TRBJ2-2,CASSPKKKTSENTGELFF,TGTGCCAGCAGCCCCAAGAAAAAGACTAGCGAGAACACCGGGGAGCTGTTTTTT
many,TRBD1,TRBV28,TRBJ2-5,CASSRTGMETQYF,TGTGCCAGCAGTCGGACAGGGATGGAGACCCAGTACTTC